The 14 T cell receptor beta chains in this list originate from one sample, sequenced in a study of PD-L1 blockade in urothelial cancer. Specified time point: peripheral blood 6 weeks after treatment start. Using immunoSEQ multiplex PCR, the repertoire was profiled, and TCRdb retains in-frame clones only, with some absent. This table has under 40,000 clones, nearly 90% appearing once. The material sequenced was PBMCs, taken around atezolizumab (anti-PD-L1) treatment. These receptors came from a man aged 80 or over with urothelial cancer.

V usage is TRBV6-6 and J usage is TRBJ1-1; D possibly corresponds to TRBD1 (5 bases). With 6 bases removed from V and 1 base from J, the gap between germline ends came to 12 bases. CDR1 is MNHNY, CDR2 SVGAGI, per germline (reference sequence). CDR3 length: 14 residues. CDR3 nucleotide sequence: TGTGCCAGCAGCGAGACGGGGGGGAACACTGAAGCTTTCTTT. Residues: CASSETGGNTEAFF.

The chain employs TRBV13 and TRBJ2-7; TRBD2 agrees at 12 bases. Trimming took 1 base from V and 3 from J; bases not matched to a gene: 1. Germline V gives CDR1 PRHDT, CDR2 FYEKMQ (reference sequence). The CDR3 covers 15 residues. CDR3: CASSLATSGSYEQYF. The CDR3 nucleotides are TGTGCCAGCAGCTTAGCGACTAGCGGGAGCTACGAGCAGTACTTC.

This rearrangement joins TRBV4-1 to TRBJ2-1; 13 bases are shared with TRBD2. V was pared by 0 bases and J by 7 bases, with 12 bases of the junction left unmatched. The length of the CDR3 is 19 residues. CDR1 is MGHRA, CDR2 YSYEKL, per germline. The CDR3: CASSQDGHTSGRARNEQFF. The CDR3 nucleotides read TGCGCCAGCAGCCAAGACGGGCACACTAGCGGGAGGGCTCGGAATGAGCAGTTCTTC.

The chain couples TRBV21-1 to TRBJ1-2; TRBD1 is taken as the D call from the table, unchecked against the DNA. TRBV21-1 is noted as a pseudogene. CDR3 length: 15 residues. CDR3 sequence (DNA): TGTGCCAGCAGCAGGGACAGTCCGGGGAACTATGGCTACACCTTC. Residues: CASSRDSPGNYGYTF.

V is TRBV5-4 and J is TRBJ2-5, with TRBD2 matching 11 bases. CDR3 length: 16 residues. The V gene end was trimmed by 4 bases and the J gene end by 4 bases; junction bases not matched to a gene: 9. Per germline, CDR1 SGHNT and CDR2 YYREEE (reference sequence). The CDR3 sequence: CASSPYSGGGGETQYF. The CDR3 DNA reads as TGTGCCAGCAGCCCTTATAGCGGGGGGGGCGGAGAGACCCAGTACTTC.

This sequence joins TRBV6-5 and TRBJ2-2, with a tentative D call TRBD2 (6 bases). The germline gives CDR1 MNHEY, CDR2 SVGAGI. The ends were cut back, 6 bases at V and 5 bases at J, with 16 bases in the middle. CDR3 length: 15 residues. CDR3 amino acids: CASRAGTGGTGELFF. Written as DNA, the CDR3 is TGTGCCAGCAGGGCCGGGACTGGGGGGACCGGGGAGCTGTTTTTT.

The chain combines TRBV30 with TRBJ1-2; TRBD1 aligns across 7 bases. Germline-derived CDR1 and CDR2 are GTSNPN and SVGIG (reference sequence). The CDR3 extends over 12 amino acids. The trim removed 2 bases at V and 8 bases at J, leaving 5 bases unmatched. CDR3 bases: TGTGCCTGGAGTATAACAGGGGAAGGCTACACCTTC. Translating it yields CAWSITGEGYTF.

The chain joins TRBV5-5 to TRBJ1-3; TRBD1 is a possible D gene (6 bases). This CDR3 spans 15 amino acids. The germline CDR1 and CDR2 sequences are SGHKS and YYEKEE (reference sequence). V was pared by 1 base and J by 0 bases, with 8 bases between. For the CDR3, the DNA is TGTGCCAGCAGCTTGAGGACAGCCTCTGGAAACACCATATATTTT. Translating it yields CASSLRTASGNTIYF.

The rearrangement uses TRBV19 and TRBJ1-2; D remains ambiguous. Germline CDR1 LNHDA, CDR2 SQIVND (reference sequence). This CDR3 contains 15 residues. V lost 4 bases and J lost 0, with 12 bases in between. The chain's CDR3 is CASSNPAGANYGYTF. CDR3 in DNA: TGTGCCAGTAGTAATCCTGCGGGCGCTAACTATGGCTACACCTTC. Based on the CDR3 plus reference TRBV19 and TRBJ1-2, the full variable domain is DGGITQSPKYLFRKEGQNVTLSCEQNLNHDAMYWYRQDPGQGLRLIYYSQIVNDFQKGDIAEGYSVSREKKESFPLTVTSAQKNPTAFYLCASSNPAGANYGYTFGSGTRLTVV.

V usage is TRBV25-1 and J usage is TRBJ2-1; 10 nucleotides agree with TRBD1. Germline CDR1 MGHDK, CDR2 SYGVNS. The junction had 4 bases not matched to a gene; V was cut back by 3 bases and J by 14 bases. CDR3 length: 12 residues. The CDR3 DNA reads as TGTGCCAGCAGTGATAGGGGACAGGGGAAGTTCTTC. This encodes CASSDRGQGKFF.

V gene TRBV4-1 combines with J gene TRBJ2-1, with TRBD2 matching over 9 bases. Looked up from germline, CDR1 is MGHRA and CDR2 is YSYEKL. V lost 4 bases, J lost 4 bases, and 8 bases stayed unmatched. The CDR3 totals 16 residues. The CDR3 DNA is TGCGCCAGCAGCCTTATAGCGGGAGCCGAGTACAATGAGCAGTTCTTC. Its protein is CASSLIAGAEYNEQFF.

The chain uses TRBV5-4 and TRBJ2-3; 11 nucleotides align to TRBD2. Per germline, CDR1 SGHNT and CDR2 YYREEE (reference sequence). The CDR3 runs 16 residues. The V gene end was trimmed by 4 bases and the J gene end by 5 bases; junction bases not matched to a gene: 9. Here the CDR3 DNA reads TGTGCCAGCAGCCCACCCATAGCGGGAGGGGGAGATACGCAGTATTTT. Its translation: CASSPPIAGGGDTQYF.

CDR3 residues: CASSGGVSNQPQHF. CDR3 bases: TGTGCCAGCAGTGGGGGGGTTAGCAATCAGCCCCAGCATTTT. The rearrangement joins TRBV6-1 to TRBJ1-5, with TRBD1 as a possible D gene (5 bases). The CDR3 is 14 amino acids. V lost 4 bases, J lost 0 bases, and 7 bases lay in between. The germline V gene encodes CDR1 MNHNS and CDR2 SASEGT.

The CDR3 bases are TGCGCCAGCAGCTTGGCACAGGGTACTGAAGCTTTCTTT. Encoded protein: CASSLAQGTEAFF. This chain links TRBV5-1 with TRBJ1-1; D is perhaps TRBD1 (6 bases). Germline V gene data show CDR1 as SGHRS and CDR2 as YFSETQ. This CDR3 region has 13 residues. V lost 0 bases and J 5 bases, leaving 8 bases between the germline ends.